A single sample gave rise to the 5 T cell receptor beta chains below, sequenced in a study of T cells in Graves' hyperthyroidism and ophthalmopathy (dated by TCRdb to the late 2010s). Receptors were amplified or captured by multiplex PCR. The sequencer listed for this sample is Illumina HiSeq 2000. Amplification of TCR beta CDR3 regions was carried out from RNA transcripts. A first-round RT-PCR of the TCR CDR3 used the HTBI primer set with the Qiagen OneStep RT-PCR kit. Clones were called with MiXCR by TCRdb after fastp trimmed the public reads at Q25, and only in-frame beta chains were retained. Every distinct CDR3 protein forms one entry, paired with its most common genes and DNA. This sample has about 540,000 distinct CDR3 sequences in its table, and roughly 46% of those were observed once. Of the sample, more than 7.5% is held by the ten largest clones. Sequencing was performed on peripheral blood or thyroid tissue (not recorded which). Source of these receptors: a woman in her late teens or twenties with Graves' hyperthyroidism.

The table lists this clonotype with many counts. The chain employs TRBV20-1 and TRBJ1-2; 10 bases match TRBD1. The germline CDR1 and CDR2 sequences are DFQATT and SNEGSKA (reference sequence). This CDR3 region has 15 residues. V dropped 4 bases and J dropped 2; count of bases not matched to a gene: 7. CDR3 amino acids: CSATPRQGANYGYTF. For the CDR3, the DNA is TGCAGTGCTACCCCAAGACAGGGGGCGAACTATGGCTACACCTTC.

The sample holds many counts of this clonotype. In DNA form, the CDR3 reads TGCGCCAGCAGCCAGGCTCCGACAGCTGGGATGGAGGGGGAGCAGTACTTC. Its translation: CASSQAPTAGMEGEQYF. This rearrangement joins TRBV4-1 to TRBJ2-7, with D possibly matching TRBD2 (6 bases). V lost 3 bases and J lost 7, with 25 bases in between. The CDR3 covers 17 residues. Germline CDR1 reads MGHRA; CDR2 reads YSYEKL.

The chain uses TRBV5-1 and TRBJ2-3, with D possibly being TRBD1 (6 bases). This CDR3 has 17 amino acids. Germline lookup yields CDR1 SGHRS and CDR2 YFSETQ. Trimming pared 5 bases from V and 0 bases from J, leaving 19 bases between. Here the CDR3 DNA reads TGCGCCAGCAGGAACCGGGACACCCTAGACAGCACAGATACGCAGTATTTT. Its protein is CASRNRDTLDSTDTQYF.

This clonotype was seen at least ten times. The chain has TRBV5-1 and TRBJ1-1, with a weak D call TRBD1 (6 bases). Trimming left V 0 bases short and J 4 bases short, with 10 bases between. In germline, CDR1 is SGHRS, CDR2 YFSETQ. The CDR3 is 14 residues long. Here the CDR3 reads CASSLGDRITEAFF. The CDR3 nucleotides read TGCGCCAGCAGCTTGGGCGACAGGATCACTGAAGCTTTCTTT.

The chain recombines TRBV24-1 with TRBJ2-7, with 10 bases that match TRBD1. After removal of 11 bases from V and 5 bases from J, the junction contained 14 bases not matched to a gene. The CDR3 sequence is 15 residues long. Germline V gives CDR1 KGHDR, CDR2 SFDVKD. The CDR3 region is CASYTGQGRMDEQYF. For the CDR3, the DNA is TGTGCCAGCTATACGGGACAGGGGAGGATGGACGAGCAGTACTTC.